This T cell receptor (beta chain) was identified during a study of identical twins. Study-level findings and limits: Partial confounding of zero-insertion analyses by invariant MAIT and iNKT cells was possible.

Germline lookup yields CDR1 SGHTA and CDR2 FQGNSA. The CDR3 is 16 residues long. The V and J ends lost 0 bases and 0 bases respectively, with 9 bases between them. This clonotype showed up just a few times. Antigen: not known. A single record per CDR3 protein comes from TCRdb applying MiXCR to the 5' RACE reads. The data show roughly 1.6 million distinct CDR3 sequences, less than 40% seen once. The chain uses TRBV7-2 and TRBJ2-4; D is ambiguous. This sequence originates from a newborn girl in good health. Sample: cord blood. The CDR3 DNA is TGTGCCAGCAGCTTAGCGGGCGACCTAGCCAAAAACATTCAGTACTTC. Its protein product is CASSLAGDLAKNIQYF.